This T cell receptor beta chain was recovered during a study of blood T cells in healthy people across ages. Next came a second PCR, run for about 7 to 12 cycles, which used a sample-barcoded 5' primer along with a J-beta primer mix. One entry per CDR3 protein results from TCRdb running MiXCR on the 5' RACE reads. The data hold hundreds of thousands of distinct CDR3 sequences, with 49% observed a single time. Those donating, healthy Caucasian individuals from Russia, were aged roughly 6 to 90. They isolated at least 6.5 million PBMCs from each sample. Extraction yielded at least 6 micrograms of total RNA per sample. Whole-study results and caveats: More naive CD4+ cells and higher diversity marked long-lived donors relative to aged donors.

The CDR3 is 14 residues long. V lost 10 bases and J lost 5; bases outside the gene matches: 9. Germline CDR1 reads MDHEN; CDR2 reads SYDVKM. With respect to this clonotype: What it binds is unknown.

This receptor was identified in an older woman in good health. This chain joins TRBV28 and TRBJ2-2; 8 nucleotides align to TRBD1. Sample: blood. In DNA form, the CDR3 reads TGTGCCATCACGGACAGGGAAGAAACCGGGGAGCTGTTTTTT. Protein: CAITDREETGELFF.